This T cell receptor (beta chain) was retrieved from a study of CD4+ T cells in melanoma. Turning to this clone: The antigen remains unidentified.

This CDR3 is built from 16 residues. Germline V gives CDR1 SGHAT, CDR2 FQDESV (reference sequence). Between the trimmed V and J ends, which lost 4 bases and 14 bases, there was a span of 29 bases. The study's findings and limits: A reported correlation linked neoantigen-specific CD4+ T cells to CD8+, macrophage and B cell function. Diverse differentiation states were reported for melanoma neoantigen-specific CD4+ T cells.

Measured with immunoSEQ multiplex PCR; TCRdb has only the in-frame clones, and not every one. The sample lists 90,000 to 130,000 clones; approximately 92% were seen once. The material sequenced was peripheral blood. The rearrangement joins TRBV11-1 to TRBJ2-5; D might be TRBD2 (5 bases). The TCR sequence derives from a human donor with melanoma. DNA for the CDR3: TGTGCCAGCAGCTCCCCTTTCGGGGTAGGGCAGCAGGACGCTTACTTC. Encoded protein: CASSSPFGVGQQDAYF.